This T cell receptor (beta chain) was sequenced for a study of molecular identifiers for immune sequencing clone quantification (dated by TCRdb to 2017 to 2018). Looking at the study overall: For a replicate experiment, RNA from roughly 21,000 or 96,000 naive CD8 T cells was divided into five aliquots, and four of the five aliquots were sequenced. The study was a methods study using CD8 T cells to benchmark molecular-identifier clustering-based TCR repertoire sequencing (MIDCIRS) and TCR RNA copy counting.

Findings and caveats that apply to the study as a whole: When barcode sub-clustering was left out, chimeric consensus sequences inflated TCR diversity, with chimeras reaching as high as 47%. In CMV-specific effector cells, clones with more than 20 RNA copies accounted for over 98% of molecules, whereas in naive cells such clones accounted for under 1%. Identical TCR molecules sharing a barcode could cause highly expanded clone sizes to be underestimated. Modeling indicated 2.5 to 3.5 TCR RNA copies recovered per cell, compared with 9 to 10 by digital PCR, which implies a capture efficiency of approximately 29%. A single cell's worth of spiked-in Jurkat TCR RNA was reported detectable even among approximately 930,000 naive CD8 T cells. The naive libraries included spiked-in Jurkat TCR RNA (approximately ten copies' worth), and this RNA is not part of the donor repertoire.

The receptor library was made with PCR. The sequencing machine was an Illumina HiSeq 4000. Bulk TCR libraries were generated as previously described, with the TCR primers listed in Table S5 used. The Qiagen AllPrep DNA/RNA kit was used to purify total RNA. Before any analysis, reads coming from multiple sequencing runs of the same library were combined into one pool. On the study's bioinformatics: Reads were retained only if their TCR constant sequence matched exactly, and those retained reads were trimmed to 150 nt and grouped according to their 12-nt molecular barcodes. Reads within each barcode group were sub-clustered using a 15% Levenshtein threshold, and quality-weighted consensus sequences were constructed for each RNA molecule. Non-functional sequences were discarded, and so were lower-count sequences lying one edit away from another sequence. On the basis of fitting two negative binomial distributions, barcode sub-clusters with fewer than 20% of the maximum read count were discarded. TCRdb itself trimmed the public reads at Q25 with fastp, ran MiXCR and retained productive beta chains. CDR3 protein duplicates are merged, each entry listing the most common genes and DNA. It is TCRdb's table, rather than the study itself, that gives the V and J calls and clone size. Counted in this sample were 60,000 to 80,000 distinct CDR3 sequences; 18% of them appeared once. In total, the top ten clones hold about 1.4% of the sample.

This clonotype has more than one count but fewer than ten. Which antigen it targets is not known. Within one base of it there is no much larger clone, and no base qualities were kept. Libraries of naive CD8 T cells were built from approximately 20,000 to 980,000 sorted cells, with 10%, 30% or 50% of the purified RNA used. On a BD FACSAria II, naive CD8 T cells were FACS-sorted as CD8+CD4-CCR7+CD45RA+ and collected into RLT Plus buffer. Detection sensitivity was tested by spiking Jurkat RNA equal to about 10 TCR copies' worth into samples containing roughly 19,000-1,000,000 naive CD8 T cells. CD8 T cells were enriched with RosetteSep CD8+ T Cell Enrichment Cocktail and Ficoll-Paque, followed by ACK red cell lysis. Clipping removes 2 bases from V and 6 bases from J, with 8 as the unmatched junction base count. The CDR3, from cysteine to phenylalanine, totals 15 residues. Solely the CDR3 DNA is kept, with 45 bases framed from the first base. Based on the germline V gene, the CDR1 and CDR2 sequences are ENHRY and SYGVKD.

The sequence is built from TRBV10-3 and TRBJ1-1; the junction holds 8 bases that match TRBD1. Sequencing was done on a sample of naive CD8+ T cells from blood, with Jurkat cell RNA spiked in. The sample's cell subset or site label, decoded: FACS-sorted CD8+CD4-CCR7+CD45RA+ naive T cells. This clonotype was sampled from a human donor in good health. Some libraries in this study had Jurkat cell RNA spiked in. This receptor has the CDR3 CAISEGSDRAAEAFF. The DNA sequence follows: TGTGCCATCAGTGAGGGCTCGGACAGGGCGGCTGAAGCTTTCTTT.